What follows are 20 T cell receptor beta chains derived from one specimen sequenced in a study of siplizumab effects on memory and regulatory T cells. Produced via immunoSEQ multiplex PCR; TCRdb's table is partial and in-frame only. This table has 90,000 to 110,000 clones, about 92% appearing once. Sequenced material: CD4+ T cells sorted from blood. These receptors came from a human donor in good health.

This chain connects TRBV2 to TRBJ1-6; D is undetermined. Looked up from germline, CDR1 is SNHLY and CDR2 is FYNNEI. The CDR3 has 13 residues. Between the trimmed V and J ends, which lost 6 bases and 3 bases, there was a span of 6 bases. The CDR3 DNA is TGTGCCAGCAGGCCTAGCTATAATTCACCCCTCCACTTT. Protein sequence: CASRPSYNSPLHF.

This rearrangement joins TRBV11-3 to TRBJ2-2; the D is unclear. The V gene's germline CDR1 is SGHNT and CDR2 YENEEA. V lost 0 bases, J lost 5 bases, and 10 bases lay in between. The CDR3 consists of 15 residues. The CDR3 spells CASSLDSQKTGELFF. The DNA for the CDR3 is TGTGCCAGCAGCTTAGATAGCCAAAAAACCGGGGAGCTGTTTTTT.

The CDR3 coding sequence is TGTGCCAGCACCTTGACAGGGAGAAACACAGATACGCAGTATTTT. This gives the protein CASTLTGRNTDTQYF. V usage is TRBV9 and J usage is TRBJ2-3; TRBD1 matches 7 bases. V was clipped by 6 bases and J by 2 bases; unmatched bases: 9. This CDR3 region has 15 residues. Germline V CDR1 and CDR2: SGDLS, YYNGEE. Variable domain in full (rest from reference TRBV9 and TRBJ2-3): DSGVTQTPKHLITATGQRVTLRCSPRSGDLSVYWYQQSLDQGLQFLIQYYNGEERAKGNILERFSAQQFPDLHSELNLSSLELGDSALYFCASTLTGRNTDTQYFGPGTRLTVL.

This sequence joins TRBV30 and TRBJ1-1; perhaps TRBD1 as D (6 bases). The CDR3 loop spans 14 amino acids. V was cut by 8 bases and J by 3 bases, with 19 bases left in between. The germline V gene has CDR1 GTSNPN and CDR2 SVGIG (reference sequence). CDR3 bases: TGTGCCAGGTCGGGGGCGGGGGGGTACACTGAAGCTTTCTTT. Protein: CARSGAGGYTEAFF.

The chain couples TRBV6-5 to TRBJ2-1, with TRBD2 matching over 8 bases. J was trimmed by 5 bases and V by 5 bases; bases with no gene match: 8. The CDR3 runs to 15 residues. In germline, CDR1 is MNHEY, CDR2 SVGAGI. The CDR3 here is CASSRTSGYHNEQFF. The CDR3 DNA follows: TGTGCCAGCAGTCGTACTAGCGGCTACCACAATGAGCAGTTCTTC.

CDR3 DNA: TGCGCCAGCGGACTTAACACTGAAGCTTTCTTT. Translation gives CASGLNTEAFF. This chain links TRBV4-1 with TRBJ1-1, with no clear D. CDR3 length equals 11 residues. Germline assignment: CDR1 MGHRA and CDR2 YSYEKL. Trimming left V 8 bases short and J 2 bases short, with 6 bases between.

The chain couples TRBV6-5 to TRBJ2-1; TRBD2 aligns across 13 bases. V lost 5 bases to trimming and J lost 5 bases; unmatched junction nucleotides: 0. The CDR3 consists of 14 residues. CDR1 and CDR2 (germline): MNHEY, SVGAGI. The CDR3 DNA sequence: TGTGCCAGCAGTGGACTAGCGGGAGACAATGAGCAGTTCTTC. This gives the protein CASSGLAGDNEQFF.

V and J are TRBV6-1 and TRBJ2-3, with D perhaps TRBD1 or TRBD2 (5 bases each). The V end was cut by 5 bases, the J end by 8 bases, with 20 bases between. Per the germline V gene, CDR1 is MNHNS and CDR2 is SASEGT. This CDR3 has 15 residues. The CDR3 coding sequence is TGTGCCAGCAGTCCAACAGGAGGCCCCCCCGTTACGCAGTATTTT. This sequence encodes CASSPTGGPPVTQYF.

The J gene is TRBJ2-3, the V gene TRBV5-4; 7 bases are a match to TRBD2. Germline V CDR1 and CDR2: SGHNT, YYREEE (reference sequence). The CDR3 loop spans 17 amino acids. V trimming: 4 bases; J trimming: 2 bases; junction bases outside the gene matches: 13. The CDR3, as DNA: TGTGCCAGCAGCCGCCGTGGGAGCGGGATGATCACAGATACGCAGTATTTT. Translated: CASSRRGSGMITDTQYF.

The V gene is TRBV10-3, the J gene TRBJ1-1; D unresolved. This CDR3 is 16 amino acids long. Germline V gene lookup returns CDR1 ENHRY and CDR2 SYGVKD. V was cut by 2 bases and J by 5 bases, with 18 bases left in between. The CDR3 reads CAISEPSRDSRTEAFF. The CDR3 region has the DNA TGTGCCATCAGTGAGCCTTCCCGCGATTCGCGAACTGAAGCTTTCTTT.

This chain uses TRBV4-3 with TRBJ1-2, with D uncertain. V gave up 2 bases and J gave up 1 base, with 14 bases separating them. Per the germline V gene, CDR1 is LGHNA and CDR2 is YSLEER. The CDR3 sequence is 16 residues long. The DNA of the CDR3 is TGCGCCAGCAGCCAAACGCTGCGGAACCATAACTATGGCTACACCTTC. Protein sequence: CASSQTLRNHNYGYTF.

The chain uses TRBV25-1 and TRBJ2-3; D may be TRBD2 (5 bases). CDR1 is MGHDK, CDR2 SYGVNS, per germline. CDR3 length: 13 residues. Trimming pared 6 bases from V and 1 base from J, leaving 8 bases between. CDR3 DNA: TGTGCCAGCAGGAGGGCGGGCACAGATACGCAGTATTTT. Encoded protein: CASRRAGTDTQYF.

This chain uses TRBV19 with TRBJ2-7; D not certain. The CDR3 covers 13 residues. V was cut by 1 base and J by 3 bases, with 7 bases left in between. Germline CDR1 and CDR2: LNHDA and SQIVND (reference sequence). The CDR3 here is CASSIVSSYEQYF. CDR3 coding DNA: TGTGCCAGTAGTATAGTATCCAGCTACGAGCAGTACTTC.

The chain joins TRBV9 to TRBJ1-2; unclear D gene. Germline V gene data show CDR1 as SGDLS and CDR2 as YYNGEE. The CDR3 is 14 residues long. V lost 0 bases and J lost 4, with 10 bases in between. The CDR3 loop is CASSVDEVSYGYTF. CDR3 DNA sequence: TGTGCCAGCAGCGTAGATGAGGTTAGCTATGGCTACACCTTC. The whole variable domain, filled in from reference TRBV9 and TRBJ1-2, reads DSGVTQTPKHLITATGQRVTLRCSPRSGDLSVYWYQQSLDQGLQFLIQYYNGEERAKGNILERFSAQQFPDLHSELNLSSLELGDSALYFCASSVDEVSYGYTFGSGTRLTVV.

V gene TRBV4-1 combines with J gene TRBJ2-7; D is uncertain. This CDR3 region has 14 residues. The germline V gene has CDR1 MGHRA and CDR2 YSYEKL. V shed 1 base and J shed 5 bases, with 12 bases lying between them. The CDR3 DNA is TGCGCCAGCAGCCAAGGCCCGGGCGGAGACGAGCAGTACTTC. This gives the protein CASSQGPGGDEQYF.

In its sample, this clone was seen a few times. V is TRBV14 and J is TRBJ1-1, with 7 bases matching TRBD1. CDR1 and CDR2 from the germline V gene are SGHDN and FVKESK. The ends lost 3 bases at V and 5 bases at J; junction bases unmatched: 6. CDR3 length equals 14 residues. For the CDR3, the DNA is TGTGCCAGCAGCCAGCAACAGGGGAGGACTGAAGCTTTCTTT. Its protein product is CASSQQQGRTEAFF.

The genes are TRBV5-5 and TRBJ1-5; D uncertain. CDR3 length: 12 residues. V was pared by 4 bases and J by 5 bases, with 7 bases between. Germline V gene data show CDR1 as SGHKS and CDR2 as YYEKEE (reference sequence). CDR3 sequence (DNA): TGTGCCAGCAGCGGATTAGATCAGCCCCAGCATTTT. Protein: CASSGLDQPQHF.

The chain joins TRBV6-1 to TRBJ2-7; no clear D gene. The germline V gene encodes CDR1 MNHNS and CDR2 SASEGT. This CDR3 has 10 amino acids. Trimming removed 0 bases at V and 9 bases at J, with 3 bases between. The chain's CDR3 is CASSEAVQYF. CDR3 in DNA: TGTGCCAGCAGTGAAGCTGTGCAGTACTTC.

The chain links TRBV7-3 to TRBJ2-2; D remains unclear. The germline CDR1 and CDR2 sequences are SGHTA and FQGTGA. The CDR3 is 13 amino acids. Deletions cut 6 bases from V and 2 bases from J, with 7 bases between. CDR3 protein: CASSLGNTGELFF. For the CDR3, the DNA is TGTGCCAGCAGTCTGGGCAACACCGGGGAGCTGTTTTTT. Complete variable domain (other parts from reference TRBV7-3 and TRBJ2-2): GAGVSQTPSNKVTEKGKYVELRCDPISGHTALYWYRQSLGQGPEFLIYFQGTGAADDSGLPNDRFFAVRPEGSVSTLKIQRTERGDSAVYLCASSLGNTGELFFGEGSRLTVL.

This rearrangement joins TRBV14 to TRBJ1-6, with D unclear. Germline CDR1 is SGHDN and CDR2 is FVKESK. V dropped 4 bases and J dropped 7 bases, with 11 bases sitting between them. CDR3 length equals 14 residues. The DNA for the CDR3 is TGTGCCAGCAGCCTGAAAACCAGGAATTCACCCCTCCACTTT. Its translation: CASSLKTRNSPLHF.